This TCR beta chain is from a study of OX40 agonist ivuxolimab in advanced cancers. A note on the overall study: The costimulatory receptor OX40 (CD134) was targeted by ivuxolimab, a fully human IgG2 agonistic monoclonal antibody. Intravenous ivuxolimab was administered to patients every 2 weeks at six dose levels: 0.01, 0.1, 0.3, 1.5, 3 and 10 mg/kg. The paper describes the monotherapy dose-escalation part (N of about 52 patients) of the phase I trial of ivuxolimab. Partial responses occurred in three dose-escalation patients, of whom one had hepatocellular carcinoma and two had cutaneous melanoma. Prior anti-PD-1, anti-PD-L1 or anti-CTLA-4 therapy was permitted, and approximately 40% of dose-escalation patients had received checkpoint inhibitors. The dose-escalation cohort was almost 85% male with a mean age of about 60 years, ranging from about 23 to 85. Of the 50 or so patients in dose escalation, about 20 had hepatocellular carcinoma, about 15 had melanoma, 9 had renal cell carcinoma and 9 had head and neck cancer. The point of sequencing TCRbeta in the periphery was to test whether ivuxolimab changed TCR sequence diversity and drove clonal T-cell expansion.

CDR1 is given as SEHNR and CDR2 as FQNEAQ, both from the germline V gene (reference sequence). Inclusive of the bounding cysteine and phenylalanine, the CDR3 is 14 residues long. Just the 42-base CDR3 DNA is kept, in frame starting at base 1. Cut back by 8 bases and 3 bases, the V and J ends lie 17 bases apart. The trial excluded patients who had a history of autoimmune disease or were on systemic immunosuppression. Peripheral blood for TCR sequencing was collected from all dose cohorts at baseline, on cycle 4 day 1, and on cycle 7 day 1. Samples came from an open-label, multicenter, first-in-human phase I dose-escalation trial of ivuxolimab. Adults with locally advanced or metastatic melanoma, renal cell, hepatocellular, or head and neck squamous cell carcinoma were enrolled in the trial. Before TCR sequencing, CD4+ and CD8+ T cells were separately sorted from peripheral blood. For sequencing of the TCRbeta CDR3 region, genomic DNA was extracted from the sorted cells. The immunoSEQ Assay was used to sequence the TCRbeta CDR3 regions. Sourced from immuneACCESS, this table was stored by TCRdb with only in-frame sequences that have V and J called. A share of the clones is absent; for the studies checked, an unresolved V gene accounts for under half, and the remainder has no known explanation. The sample table holds tens of thousands of clones, of which approximately 91% were seen once. The top ten clonotypes cover over 15% of the sample.

The investigation overall reported the following: In the 0.1-3.0 mg/kg groups, partial responders had among the lowest normalized peripheral clonal expansion, particularly in CD8+ T cells. On average, CD8+ T cells showed more expanded clones than CD4+ T cells after ivuxolimab. The antigen specificity of the clonally expanded peripheral T cells was not determined. At doses of 0.1 to 3.0 mg/kg, clonal expansion of both CD4+ and CD8+ T cells in blood was seen between baseline and week 6. Low levels of normalized T-cell clonal expansion were also seen in some patients who did not respond.

Concerning this clone itself: What antigen it recognizes has not been identified. No base quality values were provided; no much bigger clone lies one nucleotide off.

The sequence derives from an adult with an advanced solid tumor such as melanoma, head and neck, liver or kidney cancer. The chain uses TRBV7-9 and TRBJ2-7; the D region possibly corresponds to TRBD2 (7 bases align). This specimen was CD4+ or CD8+ T cells sorted from blood, taken in a trial of the OX40 agonist ivuxolimab. The nucleotides read TGTGCCAGCGCGCCCCAGCGGGACAACTACGAGCAGTACTTC. It is translated as CASAPQRDNYEQYF. With the rest looked up from the reference TRBV7-9 and TRBJ2-7 genes rather than sequenced, the full variable domain is DTGVSQNPRHKITKRGQNVTFRCDPISEHNRLYWYRQTLGQGPEFLTYFQNEAQLEKSRLLSDRFSAERPKGSFSTLEIQRTEQGDSAMYLCASAPQRDNYEQYFGPGTRLTVT.